The present entry profiles one T cell receptor beta chain with its context. Described treatment: some 19 received Ad26.COV2.S at low or high dose, single or two shots; roughly five received placebo; per-sample allocation not given. On day 63 after the first injection, vaccine and placebo recipients gave samples. The entry originates in a study of Ad26.COV2.S vaccination and SARS-CoV-2 variants. The CDR3 consists of 15 residues. Germline CDR1 is LGHDT and CDR2 is YNNKEL (reference sequence). V was pared by 1 base and J by 7 bases, with 5 bases of the junction left unmatched. Assay used: immunoSEQ multiplex PCR; TCRdb lists only in-frame clones, some missing. The sample has fewer than 800,000 clones; 89% are singletons.

The receptor's source is a person aged 18-65 years who received the Ad26.COV2.S COVID-19 vaccine or a placebo. The sample in question was peripheral blood, obtained in a trial of Ad26.COV2.S vaccine versus placebo. The chain links TRBV3-1 (or the pseudogene TRBV3-2) to TRBJ2-3, with TRBD2 matching over 10 bases. The CDR3 DNA follows: TGTGCCAGCAGCCAAGGGCTAGCGGGGGTTTATACGCAGTATTTT. Translation: CASSQGLAGVYTQYF.